This passage covers 4 T cell receptor beta chains from one sample sequenced in a study of blood T cell repertoires in COVID-19. This table comes from immunoSEQ multiplex PCR, and its TCRdb copy is limited to in-frame clones, with some not included. The sample holds about 89,000 clones, around 90% seen once. The sample comprised peripheral blood. These receptors all stem from a human donor with active COVID-19. The donor label of this sample is uncertain.

This clone was observed once. This chain uses TRBV18 with TRBJ2-2; 7 bases are a match to TRBD1. Unmatched junction bases numbered 5, after V lost 2 bases and J lost 2 bases. The CDR3 totals 16 residues. The germline V gene has CDR1 KGHSH and CDR2 LQKENI. The CDR3 DNA follows: TGTGCCAGCTCACCAATTTCAGGGGGAAACACCGGGGAGCTGTTTTTT. Translated, it gives CASSPISGGNTGELFF.

The chain combines TRBV10-3 with TRBJ1-2; unclear D gene. The germline V gene encodes CDR1 ENHRY and CDR2 SYGVKD. V shed 3 bases and J shed 4 bases, with 12 bases lying between them. CDR3 size: 14 residues. Here the CDR3 reads CAISDPSRGYGYTF. As DNA, the CDR3 is TGTGCCATCAGTGACCCATCACGGGGCTATGGCTACACCTTC.

J is TRBJ2-3 and V is TRBV5-1; D gene uncertain. The germline V and J ends were trimmed by 5 bases and 5 bases, with 15 bases remaining between them. Per the germline V gene, CDR1 is SGHRS and CDR2 is YFSETQ. This CDR3 spans 14 amino acids. The CDR3 DNA follows: TGCGCCAGCAGTTCCGACCCGGGTGGAGATACGCAGTATTTT. This codes for CASSSDPGGDTQYF.

The V and J genes are TRBV3-1 (or the pseudogene TRBV3-2) and TRBJ1-1; 9 bases align to TRBD1. CDR1 is LGHDT, CDR2 YNNKEL, per germline (reference sequence). The ends lost 1 base at V and 12 bases at J; junction bases unmatched: 3. This CDR3 has 12 residues. The CDR3 region is CASSQGQGETFF. The CDR3 bases are TGTGCCAGCAGCCAAGGACAGGGGGAGACTTTCTTT.